The following is a T cell receptor beta chain sequence with its context. Its antigen target is currently unknown. No qualities accompany the bases; no much larger clone lies one base away. Taken from the germline V gene, the CDR1 and CDR2 loops are MNHEY and SVGAGI. The cysteine opens and the phenylalanine closes a CDR3 of 19 amino acids. This entry keeps only the CDR3 DNA: 57 bases, framed from base 1. Relative to germline, V is 2 bases shorter and J is 0 bases shorter, with 21 bases between their ends. This entry comes from a study of T-cell reconstitution after alpha-beta-depleted transplantation in children (dated by TCRdb to about 2016). Study-level background: Using TCR repertoire profiling, the study followed T-cell immune reconstitution in a quantitative way in children after TCRalphabeta/CD19-depleted allogeneic hematopoietic cell transplantation. Findings and caveats that apply to the study as a whole: About two months after transplant, the apparently early recovery of alphabetaT-cell counts reportedly depended on just several hundred clones that had expanded rapidly and came from non-depleted graft cells. In some patients, high TCRbeta diversity at day 60 was attributed to recipient T cells and intrathymic progenitors that had survived conditioning. Hyperexpanded clone frequencies declined over subsequent months; after one year, T-cell counts and TCRbeta diversity were mostly attributed to newly produced T cells.

Interpreted using the paper, the treatment or condition label stands for: allogeneic hematopoietic cell transplantation with graft depleted of TCRalphabeta T cells and CD19 B cells. The transplant recipients were children given TCRalphabeta/CD19-depleted allogeneic hematopoietic cell grafts. To prepare the library, PCR was applied. Sequencing relied on an Illumina HiSeq 2500. TCR libraries were prepared with molecular barcoding, using unique molecular identifiers to normalize TCRbeta repertoire quantification. TCRdb reanalyzed the raw reads on its own, using fastp at Q25 for trimming and MiXCR for clone calling, and kept in-frame beta chains. Each entry merges the rows of one CDR3 protein and shows their most common DNA and genes. Here the sample has a few hundred thousand distinct CDR3 sequences; 43% occur a single time. Jointly, the top ten make up 27% of the sample.

The sample was PBMCs, taken before TCRalphabeta/CD19-depleted stem cell transplant. The chain is assembled from TRBV6-5 and TRBJ2-3; a confident D gene designation cannot be given. The clonotype was recovered from a girl aged 2 to 10 with aplastic anemia, due to receive a stem cell transplant. The sequenced DNA: TGTGCCAGCAGTTACCTTAGTCGGACCGACGTCGCTAGCACAGATACGCAGTATTTT. It translates to CASSYLSRTDVASTDTQYF.